This section outlines one T cell receptor (beta chain) sequence together with its context. The target of this receptor is not known. No qualities accompany the bases; no much larger clone lies one base away. V was cut back by 5 bases and J by 6 bases, leaving a gap of 16 bases between them. From the germline V gene (reference sequence), CDR1 is SEHNR and CDR2 is FQNEAQ. Reading from cysteine to phenylalanine, the CDR3 counts 15 amino acids. Only the CDR3 region is kept as DNA, spanning 45 bases read in frame from base 1. The sample belongs to a study of cytomegalovirus exposure and HLA in healthy donors (dated by TCRdb to 2016 to 2017). Broadly, across the study: An earlier analysis of some 550 of the donors reported 250 to 300 Gb of sequence data and 117 million unique TCR beta sequences from roughly 200 million T cells. Around 300 gigabases of sequencing data and approximately 85 million unique TCR sequences were included in an early release covering several hundred HLA-typed donors. Of the roughly 430 genotyped donors, about 84% fell in the genetic ancestry cluster associated with self-reported Caucasian donors. The aim of the study was to test whether cataloging public T cell receptors could identify signatures of past pathogen exposure. The study used immunosequencing to profile the T cell repertoires of approximately 650 subjects and linked those repertoires to cytomegalovirus serostatus. In addition to the first cohort of 650 to 800 subjects, a separate validation cohort of 100 to 150 different subjects was used. High-throughput TCR immunosequencing, statistical association of individual TCRs with disease status, and machine learning were combined to predict cytomegalovirus infection status. In a later analysis, previously published TCR beta repertoires from 550 to 750 donors were re-analyzed and high-resolution HLA genotyping was added so that TCR occurrence patterns could be studied. In the later analysis, no new phenotypic data were used to find candidate immune exposures; instead, reliance was placed on TCR beta sequences and their occurrence across donors. An earlier analysis of around 640 of the donors used high-throughput TCR beta sequencing to judge whether each TCR beta V gene segment behaved as functional or pseudogenic. Donor age, sex, ethnicity and CMV serostatus were collected together with the repertoire data. A later genetic analysis took genome-wide SNP genotypes for about three fifths of the 666 donors and used that subset as a discovery cohort. Every discovery cohort repertoire had been produced on one sequencing platform. HLA typing included class I and class II loci at four-digit resolution. Typing coverage differed by locus: A, B, C, DRB1 and DQB1 were typed in roughly 629-640 donors, DQA1 in about 500, DPA1 in approximately 610, and DPB1 in roughly 450. Four or five DR-DQ haplotypes were handled as single units for association and clustering, since linkage in the cohort was strong. Among 300 to 500 genotyped donors of the cohort, an average of around 240,000 unique TCR beta nucleotide sequences was sequenced per donor, of which 15% to 20% were non-productive.

The cohort comprised 710 or so healthy bone marrow donors. At the time of sampling, every cohort member was nominally healthy, though immune exposures that went unrecorded were likely present. The donor tested CMV seronegative, placing the donor among the 350 or so seronegative members of the cohort. A peripheral blood sample was provided by each donor, and peripheral blood mononuclear cells were used for TCR beta sequencing. The Qiagen DNeasy Blood Extraction Kit was used to extract genomic DNA from the blood cell samples. Paper-wide results and their limitations: According to a later genetic analysis, donors in an Asian-associated ancestry cluster had fewer N-insertions in productive TCRs than the approximately 650-donor mean. In an earlier analysis of more than 450 of the donors, most TCR beta V segments were observed in productive rearrangements about 87% or about 30% of the time, broadly matching IMGT annotations. The presence/absence analyses assumed that sequencing depth was roughly uniform across donors, and that assumption may not be true. The 87-base-pair reads could not distinguish some IMGT-functional V segments, including TRBV6-2 and TRBV6-3, so those segments were excluded. In a later analysis, most CMV-associated TCR beta chains were found to appear HLA-restricted, with HLA associations seemingly driven largely by CMV exposure. In the study, roughly 160 TCR beta chains were listed as associated with cytomegalovirus. Cytomegalovirus status was reported to be diagnosed by the classifier with high specificity and sensitivity in both the original and validation cohorts. Specific HLA alleles were associated with over 15,000 TCR beta sequences at a false discovery rate of 0.05 in a later analysis. A later analysis found that TCR association rates varied across HLA loci, with DRB1 alleles showing the most associated TCRs and HLA-C alleles the fewest. When HLA alleles, especially DR and DQ, strongly co-occurred, TCR associations were difficult to assign to individual alleles. Correlated functional status among segregating V segments might reflect linkage disequilibrium, but an unknown experimental factor could not be ruled out. HLA typing was unavailable for some donors at each locus, so association tests used only the typed subset. The only immune exposure information available for the cohort was CMV serostatus. A group of highly shared sequence variants was considered likely to be a technical artifact of the sequencing pipeline. Compared with equally common non-associated chains, HLA-associated TCR beta chains in a later analysis were more clonally expanded and had lower generation probabilities. Because counts were too low, 15 or so rarely observed V segments, including chromosome 9 orphons, were excluded from the earlier analysis of roughly 580 of the donors. The authors suggested that the approach could potentially be extended to other disease states and immunological phenotypes. In vitro tests confirmed that a few of the cytomegalovirus-associated TCR beta chains recognize cytomegalovirus antigens. A further reported finding was that TCR beta sequences accurately predicted the HLA-A and HLA-B alleles for most subjects in the first cohort. Most TCR sequences were seen in very few donors, while some public TCRs were found in many individuals. This cohort had only TCR beta chains sequenced, and the lack of alpha or paired-chain data limited which features could be detected. In a later genetic analysis, a missense DCLRE1C variant was associated with V-gene and J-gene trimming of TCR beta chains, and the association was replicated in an independent cohort. Several of the top co-occurrence clusters appeared to be linked to parvovirus B19, influenza, CMV and Epstein-Barr virus, according to a later analysis.

Library creation used the immunoSEQ multiplex PCR assay. The multiplex PCR relied on a mix of 60 forward primers for TCR Vbeta segments and 13 reverse primers for TCR Jbeta segments. The CDR3 region of rearranged TCR beta genes was amplified from genomic DNA by a multiplex PCR assay. On the Illumina HiSeq System, the amplified TCR beta libraries were sequenced as 87-base-pair reads. As for the original processing: A later analysis counted some 80 million unique TCR beta chains across the approximately 700 repertoires, and roughly 10 million of these chains were shared by at least two donors. Raw reads were error-corrected and collapsed into unique sequences with a nearest-neighbor algorithm that merged closely related sequences to remove PCR and sequencing errors. CDR3 sequences were aligned to IMGT reference sequences to assign V, D and J gene segments. For a sequence to be retained, a match of at least six nucleotides to both a V gene segment and a J gene segment was required. A rearrangement was called productive if the CDR3 had no stop codons and remained in frame with V and J, and every other rearrangement was called non-productive. Following IMGT convention, CDR3 was defined as the stretch from the second conserved V-encoded cysteine to the conserved J-encoded phenylalanine. In an earlier analysis of some 550 of the donors, sequences lacking an unambiguous match to a single V gene segment were excluded. In an earlier analysis of approximately 550 of the donors, V segments were called functional above 56.7% productive rearrangements and were called segregating when the between-donor standard deviation exceeded 5%. A statistical classification framework was built to diagnose cytomegalovirus status from the catalog of TCR beta chain sequences. V and J gene assignment, in a later analysis, came from comparing TCR nucleotide sequences with IMGT/GENE-DB human TR gene sequences. A later analysis assigned CDR3 sequences and most-parsimonious VDJ recombination scenarios with the TCRdist pipeline. In a later analysis, each TCR beta chain was defined by its CDR3 amino acid sequence together with its V-gene family, and reads lacking a unique V-gene family were excluded. A later analysis removed nearly 600 highly shared, low-generation-probability nucleotide sequences to deal with suspected cross-contamination and a sequencing artifact. A later analysis calculated a clonal expansion index for each public chain from normalized within-repertoire ranks of inferred template counts. A later analysis computed generation probabilities with a VDJ recombination model fitted to out-of-frame rearrangements, and checked the results against IGoR. In a later analysis, hypergeometric tests were used to score TCR-TCR, TCR-HLA and TCR-CMV co-occurrence, with a repertoire-size bias correction applied to TCR pairs. In a later analysis, false discovery rates were estimated by permuting HLA or CMV assignments 20 times. In a later analysis, co-occurring TCRs were grouped using DBSCAN, with TCRdist sequence similarity added in when clustering inside HLA-allele-positive subsets. For co-occurrence clustering, repertoires with fewer than 30,000 or more than 120,000 public chains were excluded, along with five or six repertoires with anomalous nucleotide sharing. The source is immuneACCESS, and TCRdb retained only in-frame sequences with V and J called. Part of the clones is not carried over; for the studies checked, unresolved V genes explain less than half of this, and the remainder is unexplained. V, J and clone size derive from that table, while D and trimming were established from the DNA sequence. This sample has 150,000 to 200,000 clones in its table, and 82% of those were observed once. The ten largest clonotypes hold roughly 0.095% of the sample.

The sequenced material came from PBMCs. The TCR was taken from a boy younger than 10 in good health and CMV-seronegative. The chain is assembled from TRBV7-9 and TRBJ1-4; the D gene assignment is ambiguous. CDR3 reads: CASSGLESADEKLFF. The nucleotides read TGTGCCAGCAGCGGACTGGAATCCGCCGATGAAAAACTGTTTTTT. The CDR3 plus the reference TRBV7-9 and TRBJ1-4 genes for the other parts give the full variable domain: DTGVSQNPRHKITKRGQNVTFRCDPISEHNRLYWYRQTLGQGPEFLTYFQNEAQLEKSRLLSDRFSAERPKGSFSTLEIQRTEQGDSAMYLCASSGLESADEKLFFGSGTQLSVL.